The 24 T cell receptor beta chains below were found in one sample sequenced in a study of preoperative IRX-2 immunotherapy in early breast cancer. Treatment in this sample: preoperative locoregional IRX-2 cytokine immunotherapy. Sequencing used immunoSEQ multiplex PCR; TCRdb keeps in-frame clones, though not all of them. The sample has roughly 43,000 clones; about 95% are singletons. Sequenced here: tumor tissue, sampled after IRX-2 immunotherapy. These receptor sequences come from a human donor with breast cancer.

The chain links TRBV6-5 to TRBJ1-4; D is unresolved. In germline, CDR1 is MNHEY, CDR2 SVGAGI. CDR3 size: 13 residues. The V end lost 6 bases, the J end lost 8 bases, and 13 bases lay between the germline ends. CDR3 sequence (DNA): TGTGCCAGCAGCAAGACTCAGGTCGAAAAACTGTTTTTT. It codes for CASSKTQVEKLFF.

This rearrangement joins TRBV19 to TRBJ2-7; 8 bases align to TRBD2. Germline V lookup: CDR1 LNHDA, CDR2 SQIVND (reference sequence). The CDR3 runs 14 residues. J gave up 0 bases and V 5 bases, and 3 bases lay outside the gene matches. The CDR3 region has the DNA TGTGCCAGTAGTGTGACTAGCGTCTCCTACGAGCAGTACTTC. It yields the protein CASSVTSVSYEQYF.

V usage is TRBV19 and J usage is TRBJ2-1, with 7 bases that match TRBD2. V was pared by 7 bases and J by 0 bases, with 9 bases of the junction left unmatched. The CDR3 consists of 16 residues. Germline-derived CDR1 and CDR2 are LNHDA and SQIVND (reference sequence). In DNA, the CDR3 is TGTGCCAGTAAGCTTTCATGGGGGGGCTCCTACAATGAGCAGTTCTTC. It encodes CASKLSWGGSYNEQFF.

This rearrangement joins TRBV5-1 to TRBJ2-7, with D unclear. Trimming removed 2 bases at V and 9 bases at J, with 9 bases between. The CDR3 spans 11 residues. The germline V gene encodes CDR1 SGHRS and CDR2 YFSETQ. This CDR3 is CASSFRPRQYF. DNA of the CDR3: TGCGCCAGCAGCTTTAGACCCCGGCAGTACTTC. Variable domain in full (rest from reference TRBV5-1 and TRBJ2-7): KAGVTQTPRYLIKTRGQQVTLSCSPISGHRSVSWYQQTPGQGLQFLFEYFSETQRNKGNFPGRFSGRQFSNSRSEMNVSTLELGDSALYLCASSFRPRQYFGPGTRLTVT.

V is TRBV7-2 and J is TRBJ2-1; 11 positions agree with TRBD2. V gave up 5 bases and J gave up 6 bases; unmatched junction bases: 9. The CDR3 contains 16 residues. Germline CDR1 is SGHTA and CDR2 is FQGNSA. CDR3 protein: CASSPALGLAVNEQFF. The CDR3 nucleotides read TGTGCCAGCAGCCCCGCCTTGGGACTAGCGGTCAATGAGCAGTTCTTC.

The chain recombines TRBV7-2 with TRBJ2-1; perhaps TRBD2 as D (6 bases). The germline V gene encodes CDR1 SGHTA and CDR2 FQGNSA. The CDR3 has 13 residues. V lost 5 bases and J lost 6, with 11 bases in between. The CDR3 sequence is CASSRVAVNEQFF. DNA of the CDR3: TGTGCCAGCAGCCGGGTAGCGGTCAATGAGCAGTTCTTC.

The gene calls are TRBV7-9 and TRBJ2-3; 8 bases are shared with TRBD1. The V gene's germline CDR1 is SEHNR and CDR2 FQNEAQ (reference sequence). Losses at the gene ends were 3 bases for V and 2 bases for J; bases not matched to a gene: 7. This CDR3 region has 16 residues. In DNA, the CDR3 is TGTGCCAGCAGCTTGTACGGACAGGGAATCACAGATACGCAGTATTTT. It specifies CASSLYGQGITDTQYF.

The gene calls are TRBV7-9 and TRBJ2-3, with TRBD2 identical over 12 bases. Germline V gene data show CDR1 as SEHNR and CDR2 as FQNEAQ (reference sequence). With V trimmed by 2 bases and J by 0 bases, 3 bases remained unmatched. CDR3 length: 17 residues. The CDR3 here is CASSLLAGGLSTDTQYF. The CDR3, as DNA: TGTGCCAGCAGCTTACTAGCGGGGGGGTTAAGCACAGATACGCAGTATTTT.

V gene TRBV9 combines with J gene TRBJ1-5; unclear D gene. V was pared by 3 bases and J by 2 bases, with 18 bases between. The CDR3 has 17 residues. CDR1 SGDLS and CDR2 YYNGEE come from the germline V gene. The CDR3 nucleotides read TGTGCCAGCAGCGCACGAGAGGGAAACGAAGGCAATCAGCCCCAGCATTTT. Translated: CASSAREGNEGNQPQHF.

The genes are TRBV7-9 and TRBJ2-1; 7 bases align to TRBD2. Germline-derived CDR1 and CDR2 are SEHNR and FQNEAQ (reference sequence). Losses at the gene ends were 1 base for V and 0 bases for J; bases not matched to a gene: 12. This CDR3 region has 19 residues. DNA for the CDR3: TGTGCCAGCAGCTTAGATCGATGGAGCGGGGTCGACTCCTACAATGAGCAGTTCTTC. Translated: CASSLDRWSGVDSYNEQFF.

Points on this clone: The germline gene is not matched at one end of the junction; a read error may be the cause. This chain joins TRBV4-1 and TRBJ2-2; D is uncertain. Germline V gives CDR1 MGHRA, CDR2 YSYEKL. This CDR3 has 15 residues. CDR3 loop: CASSPPRVYTRELFF. The CDR3 DNA sequence: TGCGCCAGCAGCCCTCCCCGCGTATACACCAGGGAGCTGTTTTTT.

V and J are TRBV29-1 and TRBJ1-1; TRBD1 aligns across 11 bases. Germline V gene sequence: CDR1 SQVTM, CDR2 ANQGSEA. The ends lost 7 bases at V and 7 bases at J; junction bases unmatched: 5. The CDR3 loop spans 12 amino acids. The CDR3 nucleotides are TGCAGCGGGGACAGGGGGAGGAATGAAGCTTTCTTT. The encoded protein is CSGDRGRNEAFF.

The chain carries TRBV7-6 and TRBJ1-2; the D gene is possibly TRBD1 (6 bases). This CDR3 region has 17 residues. Germline lookup yields CDR1 SGHVS and CDR2 FNYEAQ. Between the trimmed V and J ends, which lost 5 bases and 4 bases, there was a span of 23 bases. The CDR3: CASSPRGGMGILYGYTF. DNA of the CDR3: TGTGCCAGCAGCCCTAGAGGGGGGATGGGCATCCTCTATGGCTACACCTTC. The full variable domain, completed using reference TRBV7-6 and TRBJ1-2, is GAGVSQSPRYKVTKRGQDVALRCDPISGHVSLYWYRQALGQGPEFLTYFNYEAQQDKSGLPNDRFSAERPEGSISTLTIQRTEQRDSAMYRCASSPRGGMGILYGYTFGSGTRLTVV.

The chain recombines TRBV27 with TRBJ2-7, with D perhaps given as TRBD1 or TRBD2 (5 bases each). The V end lost 3 bases, the J end lost 4 bases, and 19 bases lay between the germline ends. CDR1 is MNHEY, CDR2 SMNVEV, per germline (reference sequence). The CDR3 has 16 residues. In DNA, the CDR3 is TGTGCCAGCAGTTTCTTCCCGGGGCCCCCCGAATACGAGCAGTACTTC. This gives the protein CASSFFPGPPEYEQYF.

This clone came up once. The chain is built from TRBV5-1 and TRBJ2-7; TRBD1 matches 10 bases. The CDR3 has 14 amino acids. With 7 bases clipped from V and 5 bases from J, the junction kept 9 bases outside the gene matches. Germline-derived CDR1 and CDR2 are SGHRS and YFSETQ. CDR3 in DNA: TGCGCCAGCGCAACCGGGACAGGGGTGGACGAGCAGTACTTC. As protein: CASATGTGVDEQYF.

The CDR3 protein is CASSKAGSEAFF. CDR3 nucleotides: TGTGCCAGTAGTAAGGCGGGGTCTGAAGCTTTCTTT. The genes are TRBV19 and TRBJ1-1, with D unresolved. Per the germline V gene, CDR1 is LNHDA and CDR2 is SQIVND (reference sequence). This CDR3 contains 12 residues. Trimming removed 4 bases at V and 6 bases at J, with 9 bases between. Using reference TRBV19 and TRBJ1-1 for the parts outside the CDR3, the full variable domain is DGGITQSPKYLFRKEGQNVTLSCEQNLNHDAMYWYRQDPGQGLRLIYYSQIVNDFQKGDIAEGYSVSREKKESFPLTVTSAQKNPTAFYLCASSKAGSEAFFGQGTRLTVV.

V is TRBV6-6 and J is TRBJ1-5; D remains unclear. This CDR3 spans 12 amino acids. Trimming cost V 4 bases and J 5 bases, with 6 bases left between them. Looked up from germline, CDR1 is MNHNY and CDR2 is SVGAGI (reference sequence). The CDR3 reads CASSSNDQPQHF. The CDR3 DNA reads TGTGCCAGCAGTTCTAACGATCAGCCCCAGCATTTT.

The genes are TRBV27 and TRBJ2-7; TRBD1 matches 8 bases. This CDR3 contains 15 residues. CDR1 is MNHEY and CDR2 is SMNVEV in the germline V gene (reference sequence). With V trimmed by 6 bases and J by 3 bases, 10 bases remained unmatched. In DNA form, the CDR3 reads TGTGCCAGCAGACGCGGGACAGGCTCGATCTACGAGCAGTACTTC. As protein: CASRRGTGSIYEQYF.

The V call is TRBV11-3, the J call TRBJ2-7, with a tentative D call TRBD1 (5 bases). The CDR3 has 13 residues. Trimming cost V 4 bases and J 5 bases, with 12 bases left between them. Per the germline V gene, CDR1 is SGHNT and CDR2 is YENEEA. CDR3 loop: CASSSVTGNEQYF. The CDR3 region has the DNA TGTGCCAGCAGCTCCGTAACAGGTAACGAGCAGTACTTC.

The rearrangement joins TRBV7-9 to TRBJ1-4, with D hard to call. This CDR3 contains 13 residues. V lost 5 bases and J lost 7, with 11 bases in between. Germline V lookup: CDR1 SEHNR, CDR2 FQNEAQ (reference sequence). CDR3 DNA: TGTGCCAGCAGCCCCCCCCGTAGTGAAAAACTGTTTTTT. It codes for CASSPPRSEKLFF.

V and J are TRBV7-2 and TRBJ2-5; maybe TRBD2 (6 bases). The DNA end lines up better with TRBJ2-7; the J call may be wrong. The germline gives CDR1 SGHTA, CDR2 FQGNSA. The length of the CDR3 is 15 residues. The CDR3 nucleotides are TGTGCCAGCAGCTTAGCCCAGGGAGGTGGTTACGAGCAGTACTTC. This encodes CASSLAQGGGYEQYF.

CDR3 protein: CSVARLLRNTEAFF. CDR3 DNA sequence: TGCAGCGTTGCCAGGCTCCTAAGGAACACTGAAGCTTTCTTT. This chain joins TRBV29-1 and TRBJ1-1, with D unresolved. Germline loops: CDR1 SQVTM, CDR2 ANQGSEA. V gave up 4 bases and J gave up 1 base, with 13 bases separating them. CDR3 length: 14 amino acids. The variable domain in full, with the rest retrieved from reference TRBV29-1 and TRBJ1-1, is SAVISQKPSRDICQRGTSLTIQCQVDSQVTMMFWYRQQPGQSLTLIATANQGSEATYESGFVIDKFPISRPNLTFSTLTVSNMSPEDSSIYLCSVARLLRNTEAFFGQGTRLTVV.

The V gene is TRBV9, the J gene TRBJ1-1; D not resolved. Per germline, CDR1 SGDLS and CDR2 YYNGEE. The V end was cut by 1 base, the J end by 4 bases, with 14 bases between. This CDR3 region has 15 residues. Here the CDR3 reads CASSVSKQESTEAFF. Written as DNA, the CDR3 is TGTGCCAGCAGCGTAAGTAAGCAAGAGTCCACTGAAGCTTTCTTT.

V is TRBV5-1 and J is TRBJ2-1; D might be TRBD2 (7 bases). V gave up 4 bases and J gave up 5 bases, with 22 bases separating them. Germline CDR1 is SGHRS and CDR2 is YFSETQ. The CDR3 spans 17 residues. The CDR3 DNA is TGCGCCAGCAGCCCCCTATCAGGGGCAGCGGGGAACAATGAGCAGTTCTTC. This gives the protein CASSPLSGAAGNNEQFF.